This T cell receptor beta chain derives from a study of blood T cell repertoires in COVID-19. Study-level background: The study drew acute and convalescent COVID-19 samples from the United States, Italy and Spain. PBMCs, B-cell-depleted T cells, or T cells were the source of the cDNA or gDNA that made up the material.

In terms of age and location, participants ranged from roughly 18 to 95 years and lived in under 30 US areas. In the original workflow: It was from reference gene primer amplification that nucleated cell counts were estimated. Sequencing was performed with immunoSEQ multiplex PCR; in TCRdb, only in-frame clones are kept and a portion is missing. That table is the source of V, J and clone size, and D and trimming were worked out from the DNA. The sample shows about 160,000 clones, approximately 82% of them seen only once. The germline V gene has CDR1 SGHAT and CDR2 FQNNGV. V was clipped by 9 bases and J by 4 bases; unmatched bases: 14. The CDR3 length is 18 residues.

Sequenced sample: PBMCs or T cells enriched from blood (not recorded which). This receptor was obtained from a woman in her forties or fifties in a cohort exposed to, infected with or recovered from COVID-19 (not recorded which). The rearrangement links TRBV11-2 to TRBJ2-1; TRBD2 agrees at 14 bases. The CDR3 nucleotides read TGTGCCAGTACCGGGACTAGCGGGGGAACCCAACTTTACAATGAGCAGTTCTTC. Amino acids: CASTGTSGGTQLYNEQFF.